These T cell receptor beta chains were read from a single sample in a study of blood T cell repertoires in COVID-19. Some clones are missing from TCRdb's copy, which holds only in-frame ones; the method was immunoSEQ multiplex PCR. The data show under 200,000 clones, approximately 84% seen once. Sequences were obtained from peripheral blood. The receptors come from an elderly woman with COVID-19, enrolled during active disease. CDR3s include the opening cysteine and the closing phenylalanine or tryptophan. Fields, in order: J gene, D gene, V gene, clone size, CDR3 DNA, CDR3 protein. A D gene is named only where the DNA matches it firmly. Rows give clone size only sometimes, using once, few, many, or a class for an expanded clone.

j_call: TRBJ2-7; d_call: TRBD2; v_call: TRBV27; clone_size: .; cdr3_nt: TGTGCCAGCAGTTTAAGCGGGGGAACCTACGAGCAGTACTTC; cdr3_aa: CASSLSGGTYEQYF
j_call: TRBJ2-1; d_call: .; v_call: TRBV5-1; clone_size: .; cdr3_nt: TGCGCCAGCAGCTGGAGGGACAGCCGCAATGAGCAGTTCTTC; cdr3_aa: CASSWRDSRNEQFF
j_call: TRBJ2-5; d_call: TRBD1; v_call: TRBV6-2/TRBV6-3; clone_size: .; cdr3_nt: TGTGCCAGCAGTTACTCGGACAGGGGTGAGACCCAGTACTTC; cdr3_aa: CASSYSDRGETQYF
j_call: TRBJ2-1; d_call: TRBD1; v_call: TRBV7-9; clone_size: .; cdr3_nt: TGTGCCAGCCCGTCCGGGGACAGCTCCTACAATGAGCAGTTCTTC; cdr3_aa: CASPSGDSSYNEQFF
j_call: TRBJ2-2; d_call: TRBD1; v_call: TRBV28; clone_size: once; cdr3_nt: TGTGCCAGCAGGACGGACAGGCGGTACGGGGAGCTGTTTTTT; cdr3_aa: CASRTDRRYGELFF
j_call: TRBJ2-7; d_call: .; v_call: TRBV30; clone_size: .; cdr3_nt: TGTGCCTGGAGTGTACGAGGTAGCTTCTCTCCGTACTTC; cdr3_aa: CAWSVRGSFSPYF
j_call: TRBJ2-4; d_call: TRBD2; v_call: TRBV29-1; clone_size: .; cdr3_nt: TGCAGCGGGGTACGGACTAGCGGGAGGGCCGGGGCCAAAAACATTCAGTACTTC; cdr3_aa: CSGVRTSGRAGAKNIQYF
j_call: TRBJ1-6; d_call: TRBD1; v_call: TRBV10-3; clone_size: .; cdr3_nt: TGTGCCATCAGCCCACGGGACAGGGGATCCAATTCACCCCTCCACTTT; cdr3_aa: CAISPRDRGSNSPLHF
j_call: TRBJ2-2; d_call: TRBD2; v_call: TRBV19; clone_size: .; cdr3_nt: TGTGCCAGTATGCTCGGGAGGGCCTACACCGGGGAGCTGTTTTTT; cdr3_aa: CASMLGRAYTGELFF
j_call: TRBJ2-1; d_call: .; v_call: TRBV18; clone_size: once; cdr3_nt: TGTGCCAGCTCACCACCTCCTGGGCCTCCAAGCCCCTACAATGAGCAGTTCTTC; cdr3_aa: CASSPPPGPPSPYNEQFF
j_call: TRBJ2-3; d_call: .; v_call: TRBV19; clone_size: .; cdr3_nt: TGTGCCAGTAGTATGGTGGGCTCGGGCACAGATACGCAGTATTTT; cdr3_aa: CASSMVGSGTDTQYF
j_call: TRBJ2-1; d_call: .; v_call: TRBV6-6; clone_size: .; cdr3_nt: TGTGCCAGCAGTTACTCGGGGCCCGAGTACAATGAGCAGTTCTTC; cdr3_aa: CASSYSGPEYNEQFF
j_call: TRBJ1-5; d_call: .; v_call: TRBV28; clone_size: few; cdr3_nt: TGTGCCAGCAGTCCGACAAGATTCCTCTCCCCTCAGCCCCAGCATTTT; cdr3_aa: CASSPTRFLSPQPQHF
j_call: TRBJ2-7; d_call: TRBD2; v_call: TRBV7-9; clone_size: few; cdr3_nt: TGTGCCAGCAGCCGGCCGGGACTAGCGAGCCACGAGCAGTACTTC; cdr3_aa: CASSRPGLASHEQYF
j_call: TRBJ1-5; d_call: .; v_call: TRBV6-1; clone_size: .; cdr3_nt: TGTGCCAGCAGCCTCACAACGGGTCAGCCCCAGCATTTT; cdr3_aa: CASSLTTGQPQHF
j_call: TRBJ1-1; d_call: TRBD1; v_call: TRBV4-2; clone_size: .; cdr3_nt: TGTGCCAGCAGCCACAGACAGGGCGGGAACACTGAAGCTTTCTTT; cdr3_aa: CASSHRQGGNTEAFF
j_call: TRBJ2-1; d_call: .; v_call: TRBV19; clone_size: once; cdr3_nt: TGTGCCAGCGGACTGTTTGACAATGAGCAGTTCTTC; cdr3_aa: CASGLFDNEQFF
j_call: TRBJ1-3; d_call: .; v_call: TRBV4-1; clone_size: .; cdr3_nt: TGCGCCAGCAGCCAAGCAGGGTCTGGAAACACCATATATTTT; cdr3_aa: CASSQAGSGNTIYF
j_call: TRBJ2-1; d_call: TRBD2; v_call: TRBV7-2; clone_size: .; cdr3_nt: TGTGCCAGCAGCTCCCCTCCGGGACTAGCGGGGCGGAATGAGCAGTTCTTC; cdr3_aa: CASSSPPGLAGRNEQFF
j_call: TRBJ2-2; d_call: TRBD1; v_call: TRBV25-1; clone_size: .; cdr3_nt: TGTGCCAGCAGTCGGTTGGGACAGGGGCTCTCCGGGGAGCTGTTTTTT; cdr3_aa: CASSRLGQGLSGELFF
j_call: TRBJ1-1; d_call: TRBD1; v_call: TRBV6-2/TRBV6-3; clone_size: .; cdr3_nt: TGTGCCAGCAGTTACCCAGACAGGGGGCGGATGAACACTGAAGCTTTCTTT; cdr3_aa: CASSYPDRGRMNTEAFF
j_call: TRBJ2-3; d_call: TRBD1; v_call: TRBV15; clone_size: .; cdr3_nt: TGTGCCACCAGCAGAGATCGCCGGGACAGGGGTAGAGATACGCAGTATTTT; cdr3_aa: CATSRDRRDRGRDTQYF
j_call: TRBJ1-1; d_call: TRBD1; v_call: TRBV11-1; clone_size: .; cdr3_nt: TGTGCCAGCAGCTTAGGACAGGGGGGGAACACTGAAGCTTTCTTT; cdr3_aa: CASSLGQGGNTEAFF
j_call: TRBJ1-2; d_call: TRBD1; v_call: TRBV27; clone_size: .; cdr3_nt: TGTGCCAGCAGTCCCGGACAGGGGGGAAGAGGCTACACCTTC; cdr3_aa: CASSPGQGGRGYTF
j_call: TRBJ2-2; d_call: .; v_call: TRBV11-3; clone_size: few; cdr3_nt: TGTGCCACCCAGACAATGGACACCGGGGAGCTGTTTTTT; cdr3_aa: CATQTMDTGELFF
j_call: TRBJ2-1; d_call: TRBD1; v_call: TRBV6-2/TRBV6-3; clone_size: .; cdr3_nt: TGTGCCAGCAGTAACAGGGGTAGGGAGCAGTTCTTC; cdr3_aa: CASSNRGREQFF
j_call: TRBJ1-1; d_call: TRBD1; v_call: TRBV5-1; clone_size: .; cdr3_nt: TGCGCCAGCAGCATGACAGGGTGGAACACTGAAGCTTTCTTT; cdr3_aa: CASSMTGWNTEAFF
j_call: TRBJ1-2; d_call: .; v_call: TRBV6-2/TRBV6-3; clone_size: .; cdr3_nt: TGTGCCAGCAGTATCTCCGATTCGAGGGGCTACACCTTC; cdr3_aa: CASSISDSRGYTF
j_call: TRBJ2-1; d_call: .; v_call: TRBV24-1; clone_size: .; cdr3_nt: TGTGCCACCAGTGAGGCGGGACAGAAGACCTACAATGAGCAGTTCTTC; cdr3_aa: CATSEAGQKTYNEQFF
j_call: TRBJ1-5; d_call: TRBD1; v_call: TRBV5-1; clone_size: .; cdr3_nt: TGCGCCAGCAGCTTTGAGCCGGGACAGGGAATAAGGAATCAGCCCCAGCATTTT; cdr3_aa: CASSFEPGQGIRNQPQHF
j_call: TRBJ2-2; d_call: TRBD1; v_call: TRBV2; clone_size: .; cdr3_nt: TGTGCCAGCAGCCTGCGACAGGGGAACGGGGAGCTGTTTTTT; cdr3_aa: CASSLRQGNGELFF
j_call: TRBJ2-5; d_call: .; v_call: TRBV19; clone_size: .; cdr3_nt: TGTGCCAGTAGTATAGATTCATCTGTGAGCCAGTACTTC; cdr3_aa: CASSIDSSVSQYF
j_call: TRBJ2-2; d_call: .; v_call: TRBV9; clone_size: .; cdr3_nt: TGTGCCAGCAGCGTAGTACGCGGGGCGAACACCGGGGAGCTGTTTTTT; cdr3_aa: CASSVVRGANTGELFF
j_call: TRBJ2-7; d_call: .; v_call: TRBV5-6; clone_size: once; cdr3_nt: TGTGCCAGCAGCTTGGTATTCTACGAGCAGTACTTC; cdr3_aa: CASSLVFYEQYF
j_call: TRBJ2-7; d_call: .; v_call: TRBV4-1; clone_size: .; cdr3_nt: TGCGCCAGCAGCCAAGGTCAAGGGACTCCCTACGAGCAGTACTTC; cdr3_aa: CASSQGQGTPYEQYF
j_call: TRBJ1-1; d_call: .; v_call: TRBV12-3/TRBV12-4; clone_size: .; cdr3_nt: TGTGCCAGCAGAGTTCGGGGGTGGACTGAAGCTTTCTTT; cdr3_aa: CASRVRGWTEAFF
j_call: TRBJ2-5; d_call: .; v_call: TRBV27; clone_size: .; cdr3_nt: TGTGCCAGCAGGCTAAGTTACCAGGCCCAAGAGACCCAGTACTTC; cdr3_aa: CASRLSYQAQETQYF
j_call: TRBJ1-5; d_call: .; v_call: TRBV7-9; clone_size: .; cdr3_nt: TGTGCCAGCAGCATACCCACAGGGTTCAGGATCAATCAGCCCCAGCATTTT; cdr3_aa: CASSIPTGFRINQPQHF
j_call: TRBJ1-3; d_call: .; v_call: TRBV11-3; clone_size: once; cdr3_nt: TGTGCCAGCAGCATGGGACAAGGAAACACCATATATTTT; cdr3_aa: CASSMGQGNTIYF
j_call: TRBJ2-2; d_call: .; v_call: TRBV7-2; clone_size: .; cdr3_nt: TGTGCCAGCAGCTTAATCGTACGAGGCACCGGGGAGCTGTTTTTT; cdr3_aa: CASSLIVRGTGELFF
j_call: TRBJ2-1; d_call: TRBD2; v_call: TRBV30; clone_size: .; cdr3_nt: TGTGCCTGGACCCCGGGACTAGGCTACAATGAGCAGTTCTTC; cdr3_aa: CAWTPGLGYNEQFF
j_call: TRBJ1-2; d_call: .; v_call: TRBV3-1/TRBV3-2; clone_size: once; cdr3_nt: TGTGCCAGCAGCACAGAAGTTAGGGGCTACACCTTC; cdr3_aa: CASSTEVRGYTF
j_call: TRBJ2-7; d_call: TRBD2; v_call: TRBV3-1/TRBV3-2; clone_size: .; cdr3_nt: TGTGCCAGCAGCCAATTTGGGACTAGCGGGGGGGCCGGCGAGCAGTACTTC; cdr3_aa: CASSQFGTSGGAGEQYF
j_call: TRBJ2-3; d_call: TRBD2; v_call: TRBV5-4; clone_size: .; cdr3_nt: TGTGCCAGCAGCCTAGCGGGAGAGAGCACAGATACGCAGTATTTT; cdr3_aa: CASSLAGESTDTQYF
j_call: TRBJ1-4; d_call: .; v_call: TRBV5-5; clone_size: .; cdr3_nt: TGTGCCAGCAGCGACGAAGGGGCCGCTAATGAAAAACTGTTTTTT; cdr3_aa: CASSDEGAANEKLFF
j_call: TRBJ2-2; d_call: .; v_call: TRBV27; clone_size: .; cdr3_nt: TGTGCCAGCAGTTTCCTGTCACTAGACCTTAACACCGGGGAGCTGTTTTTT; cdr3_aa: CASSFLSLDLNTGELFF
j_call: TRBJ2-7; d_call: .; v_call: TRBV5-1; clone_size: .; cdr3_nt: TGCGCCAGCAGCGGGCGGGACGGGGGTTCCTACGAGCAGTACTTC; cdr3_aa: CASSGRDGGSYEQYF
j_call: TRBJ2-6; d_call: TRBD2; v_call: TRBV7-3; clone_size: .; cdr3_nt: TGTGCCAGCAGCCCACCGGGACTAGCGGGGGCAGCTTCTGGGGCCAACGTCCTGACTTTC; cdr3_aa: CASSPPGLAGAASGANVLTF
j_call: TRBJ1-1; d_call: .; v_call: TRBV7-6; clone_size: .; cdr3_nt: TGTGCCAGCAGCACTACTGAAGCTTTCTTT; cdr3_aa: CASSTTEAFF
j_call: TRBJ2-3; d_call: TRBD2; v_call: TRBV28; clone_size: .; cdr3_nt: TGTGCCAGCAGTTGGCCGGCTAGCGGACTAGGGGATACGCAGTATTTT; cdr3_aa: CASSWPASGLGDTQYF
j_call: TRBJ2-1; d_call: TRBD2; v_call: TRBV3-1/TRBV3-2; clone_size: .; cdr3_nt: TGTGCCAGCAGCCGGCGGCGGGAGAGGTTGGATGAGCAGTTCTTC; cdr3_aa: CASSRRRERLDEQFF
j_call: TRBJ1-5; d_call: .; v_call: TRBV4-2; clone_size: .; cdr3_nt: TGTGCCAGCAGCCAAGGTGGTCCCCGAGGCAATCAGCCCCAGCATTTT; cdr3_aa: CASSQGGPRGNQPQHF
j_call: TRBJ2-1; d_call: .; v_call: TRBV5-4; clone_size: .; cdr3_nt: TGTGCCAGCAGCCGGATTCTAGAAAATGAGCAGTTCTTC; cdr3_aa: CASSRILENEQFF
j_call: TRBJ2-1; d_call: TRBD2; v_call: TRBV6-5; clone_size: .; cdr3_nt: TGTGCCAGCAGCCGGGGGGGGTCCTACAATGAGCAGTTCTTC; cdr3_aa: CASSRGGSYNEQFF
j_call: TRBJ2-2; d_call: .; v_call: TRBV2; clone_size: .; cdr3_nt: TGTGCCATCGCGCAGGGGTCCTCGAACACCGGGGAGCTGTTTTTT; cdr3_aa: CAIAQGSSNTGELFF
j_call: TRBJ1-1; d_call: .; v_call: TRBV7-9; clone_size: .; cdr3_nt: TGTGCCAGCAGCAGACAGGAGGTCACTGAAGCTTTCTTT; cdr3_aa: CASSRQEVTEAFF
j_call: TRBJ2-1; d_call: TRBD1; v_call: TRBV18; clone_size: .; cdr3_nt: TGTGCCAGCTCACCAATTAGACAGGGGCCATACAATGAGCAGTTCTTC; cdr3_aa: CASSPIRQGPYNEQFF
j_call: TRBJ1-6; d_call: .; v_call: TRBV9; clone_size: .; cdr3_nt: TGTGTCAGCAGCGTAGGAACAGCCAATTCACCCCTCCACTTT; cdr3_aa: CVSSVGTANSPLHF
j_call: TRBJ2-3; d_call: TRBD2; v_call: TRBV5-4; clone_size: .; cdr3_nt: TGTGCCAGCAGCTTGGAAGCGGGAAACACAGATACGCAGTATTTT; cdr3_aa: CASSLEAGNTDTQYF